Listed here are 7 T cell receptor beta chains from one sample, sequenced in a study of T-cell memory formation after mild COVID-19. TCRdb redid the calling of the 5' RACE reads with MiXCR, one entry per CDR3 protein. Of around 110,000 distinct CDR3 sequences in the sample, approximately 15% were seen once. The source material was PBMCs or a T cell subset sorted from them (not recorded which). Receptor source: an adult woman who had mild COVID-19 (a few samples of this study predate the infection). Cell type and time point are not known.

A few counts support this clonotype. The CDR3, as DNA: TGCGCCAGCAGCTTAGACGAAGTCTCGGGCACAGATACGCAGTATTTT. Translation gives CASSLDEVSGTDTQYF. The genes are TRBV5-1 and TRBJ2-3; D unclear. The V end lost 2 bases, the J end lost 1 base, and 14 bases lay between the germline ends. There are 16 residues in the CDR3. The germline gives CDR1 SGHRS, CDR2 YFSETQ.

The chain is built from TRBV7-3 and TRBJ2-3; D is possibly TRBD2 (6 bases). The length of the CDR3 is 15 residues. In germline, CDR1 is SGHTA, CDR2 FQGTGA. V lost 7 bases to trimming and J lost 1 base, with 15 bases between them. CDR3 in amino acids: CASTPGASGTDTQYF. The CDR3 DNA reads TGTGCCAGCACCCCCGGGGCTAGCGGCACAGATACGCAGTATTTT.

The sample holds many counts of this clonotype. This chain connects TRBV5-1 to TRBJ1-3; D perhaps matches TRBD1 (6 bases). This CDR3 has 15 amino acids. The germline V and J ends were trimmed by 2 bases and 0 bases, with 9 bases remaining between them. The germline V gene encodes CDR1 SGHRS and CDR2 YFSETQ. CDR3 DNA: TGCGCCAGCAGCTTCGGACAGCACTCTGGAAACACCATATATTTT. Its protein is CASSFGQHSGNTIYF.

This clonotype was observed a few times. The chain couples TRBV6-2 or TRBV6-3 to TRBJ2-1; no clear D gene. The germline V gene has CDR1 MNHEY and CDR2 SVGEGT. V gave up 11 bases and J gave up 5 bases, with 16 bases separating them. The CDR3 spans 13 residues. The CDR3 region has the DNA TGTGCCGGCCTTAATCCGTTGAACAATGAGCAGTTCTTC. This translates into CAGLNPLNNEQFF.

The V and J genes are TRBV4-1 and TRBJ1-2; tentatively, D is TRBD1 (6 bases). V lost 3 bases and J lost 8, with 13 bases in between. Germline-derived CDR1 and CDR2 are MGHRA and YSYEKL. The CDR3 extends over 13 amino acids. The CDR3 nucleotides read TGCGCCAGCAGCCAGATACAGGGAGTCGGCTACACCTTC. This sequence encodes CASSQIQGVGYTF.

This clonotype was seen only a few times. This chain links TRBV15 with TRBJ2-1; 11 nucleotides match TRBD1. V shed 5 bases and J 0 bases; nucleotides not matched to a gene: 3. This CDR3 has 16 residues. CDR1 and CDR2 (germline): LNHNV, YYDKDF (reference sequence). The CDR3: CATSGQGASSYNEQFF. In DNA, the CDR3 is TGTGCCACCAGCGGACAGGGGGCGAGCTCCTACAATGAGCAGTTCTTC.

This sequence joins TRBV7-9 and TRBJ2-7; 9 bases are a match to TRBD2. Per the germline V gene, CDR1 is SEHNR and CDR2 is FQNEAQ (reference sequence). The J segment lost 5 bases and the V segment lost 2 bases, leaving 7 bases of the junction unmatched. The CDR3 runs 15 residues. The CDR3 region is CASSLMAGGPHEQYF. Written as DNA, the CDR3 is TGTGCCAGCAGCTTAATGGCGGGAGGGCCCCACGAGCAGTACTTC. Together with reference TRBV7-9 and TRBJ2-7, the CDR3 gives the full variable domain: DTGVSQNPRHKITKRGQNVTFRCDPISEHNRLYWYRQTLGQGPEFLTYFQNEAQLEKSRLLSDRFSAERPKGSFSTLEIQRTEQGDSAMYLCASSLMAGGPHEQYFGPGTRLTVT.